A single sample gave rise to the 32 T cell receptor beta chains below, sequenced in a study of post-analysis software for immune sequencing data. Broader study findings: Among five TRBV segments more frequent in patients than controls were TRBV5-6, TRBV5-1 and TRBV20-1.

Their recognized antigens are unknown. The library was made from cDNA and included unique molecular identifiers. Via MiXCR, TCRdb re-called the PCR reads, giving one row per CDR3 protein. There are about 460,000 distinct CDR3 sequences in the sample; under 55% occur only once, and around 10% lies in the top ten. Specimen: blood. Receptor source: a girl aged 10 to 17 with multiple sclerosis.

The V gene is TRBV5-1, the J gene TRBJ2-5, with D hard to call. Germline assignment: CDR1 SGHRS and CDR2 YFSETQ. The ends were cut back, 0 bases at V and 3 bases at J, with 12 bases in the middle. CDR3 size: 15 residues. Here the CDR3 reads CASSLGSYLKETQYF. The CDR3 coding sequence is TGCGCCAGCAGCTTGGGGAGCTACTTGAAAGAGACCCAGTACTTC.

The chain employs TRBV5-1 and TRBJ1-1, with D tentatively TRBD1 (5 bases). The CDR3 length is 15 residues. CDR1 SGHRS and CDR2 YFSETQ come from the germline V gene. Trimming pared 4 bases from V and 1 base from J, leaving 14 bases between. This CDR3 is CASSISTAPNTEAFF. For the CDR3, the DNA is TGCGCCAGCAGCATTTCGACAGCTCCGAACACTGAAGCTTTCTTT.

This rearrangement joins TRBV10-3 to TRBJ2-1, with a weak D call TRBD2 (5 bases). Between the trimmed V and J ends, which lost 7 bases and 4 bases, there was a span of 11 bases. The germline CDR1 and CDR2 sequences are ENHRY and SYGVKD. CDR3 length: 13 residues. In DNA form, the CDR3 reads TGTGCCATCAAGGACGGGAATTACAATGAGCAGTTCTTC. Translated, it gives CAIKDGNYNEQFF.

This clonotype was counted many times. The chain carries TRBV12-3 or TRBV12-4 and TRBJ2-7; TRBD2 aligns across 9 bases. The CDR3 contains 14 residues. With V trimmed by 6 bases and J by 0 bases, 3 bases remained unmatched. The CDR3 nucleotides read TGTGCCAGCAGCCTGGGACTAGCCTCCTACGAGCAGTACTTC. This gives the protein CASSLGLASYEQYF.

The J gene is TRBJ2-5, the V gene TRBV29-1; D is perhaps TRBD1 (5 bases). The CDR3 loop spans 11 amino acids. Germline-derived CDR1 and CDR2 are SQVTM and ANQGSEA. The V and J ends lost 2 bases and 11 bases respectively, with 12 bases between them. In DNA form, the CDR3 reads TGCAGCGTTGAACAGGGATTAGAGCAGTACTTC. It yields the protein CSVEQGLEQYF.

Notes on this clonotype: The conserved phenylalanine or tryptophan normally closing the CDR3 is absent here, so this likely arose from a read error. The V call is TRBV7-2, the J call TRBJ2-1; 7 nucleotides match TRBD2. J was trimmed by 5 bases and V by 1 base; bases with no gene match: 8. This CDR3 spans 16 amino acids. Germline V gene lookup returns CDR1 SGHTA and CDR2 FQGNSA. CDR3 sequence reads: CASSLEGREPNNEQFV. The CDR3 DNA reads TGTGCCAGCAGCTTAGAGGGGCGGGAGCCTAACAATGAGCAGTTCGTC.

The chain uses TRBV29-1 and TRBJ2-1, with D possibly matching TRBD2 (5 bases). Germline loops: CDR1 SQVTM, CDR2 ANQGSEA. The CDR3 totals 15 residues. V lost 3 bases, J lost 0 bases, and 12 bases lay in between. The CDR3 sequence is CSVDLGRSSYNEQFF. The CDR3, as DNA: TGCAGCGTTGATCTGGGGAGAAGCTCCTACAATGAGCAGTTCTTC.

This sequence joins TRBV29-1 and TRBJ1-2; 10 bases map to TRBD1. The trim removed 4 bases at V and 5 bases at J, leaving 4 bases unmatched. The CDR3 sequence is 13 residues long. Germline loops: CDR1 SQVTM, CDR2 ANQGSEA. CDR3 region: CSVGQGAGYGYTF. DNA of the CDR3: TGCAGCGTTGGACAGGGGGCAGGGTATGGCTACACCTTC.

The chain combines TRBV4-3 with TRBJ2-2, with D possibly being TRBD2 (6 bases). Germline V lookup: CDR1 LGHNA, CDR2 YSLEER. The V gene lost 4 bases and the J gene lost 4 bases, with 16 bases spanning the gap. There are 16 residues in the CDR3. Written as DNA, the CDR3 is TGCGCCAGCAGCCTAAACACGGGGGAGAGCACCGGGGAGCTGTTTTTT. This translates into CASSLNTGESTGELFF.

To note about this clonotype: An end of the junction does not agree with germline; a read error may underlie this. The V call is TRBV6-2 or TRBV6-3, the J call TRBJ1-6; the D gene is possibly TRBD1 (5 bases). The CDR3 runs to 15 residues. Germline CDR1 MNHEY, CDR2 SVGEGT. The CDR3 reads CTSSIIGVGNSPLHF. Written as DNA, the CDR3 is TGTACCAGCAGCATTATAGGGGTCGGTAATTCACCCCTCCACTTT.

The chain recombines TRBV14 with TRBJ2-7; D tentatively fits TRBD1 or TRBD2 (6 bases each). This CDR3 has 14 amino acids. Germline V CDR1 and CDR2: SGHDN, FVKESK. Trimming pared 0 bases from V and 3 bases from J, leaving 9 bases between. The CDR3 spells CASSQDRGLYEQYF. The CDR3 bases are TGTGCCAGCAGCCAAGATCGGGGGCTCTACGAGCAGTACTTC.

This chain uses TRBV7-6 with TRBJ2-6; 8 bases are a match to TRBD1. The CDR3 loop spans 19 amino acids. Germline V lookup: CDR1 SGHVS, CDR2 FNYEAQ. The J segment lost 1 base and the V segment lost 3 bases, leaving 11 bases of the junction unmatched. The CDR3, as DNA: TGTGCCAGCAGCTTGGGGGGCGGGACAGGATTATCTGGGGCCAACGTCCTGACTTTC. The encoded protein is CASSLGGGTGLSGANVLTF.

This clonotype was counted only a few times. This sequence joins TRBV7-9 and TRBJ1-6, with D possibly matching TRBD1 (6 bases). The germline V gene has CDR1 SEHNR and CDR2 FQNEAQ (reference sequence). V lost 1 base and J 13 bases, leaving 11 bases between the germline ends. CDR3 length equals 13 residues. The CDR3 nucleotides are TGTGCCAGCAGCTTAGAGGGGGTTGCCCCCCTCCACTTT. Translation: CASSLEGVAPLHF.

This clonotype was picked up a small number of times. The chain links TRBV3-1 to TRBJ2-5; D ambiguous. V lost 1 base and J 1 base, leaving 10 bases between the germline ends. Germline V lookup: CDR1 LGHDT, CDR2 YNNKEL (reference sequence). The CDR3 is 15 residues long. In DNA, the CDR3 is TGTGCCAGCAGCCAAGCGGTTCTTACCCAAGAGACCCAGTACTTC. It encodes CASSQAVLTQETQYF.

Many counts were recorded for this clonotype. Germline is not matched at one junction end, which may reflect a read error. The CDR3 nucleotides read TGCGCCAGCAGCTTGGCTAGCGGTCAAGAGACCCAGTACTTC. Encoded protein: CASSLASGQETQYF. The chain employs TRBV7-9 and TRBJ2-5; 7 bases line up with TRBD2. Per germline, CDR1 SEHNR and CDR2 FQNEAQ (reference sequence). CDR3 length: 14 amino acids.

The chain uses TRBV30 and TRBJ2-3; D is perhaps TRBD1 (7 bases). The CDR3 runs 13 residues. Looked up from germline, CDR1 is GTSNPN and CDR2 is SVGIG (reference sequence). CDR3 nucleotide sequence: TGTGCTTTAGACAGGGAGGGCACAGATACGCAGTATTTT. This translates into CALDREGTDTQYF. The full variable domain, with the rest looked up from reference TRBV30 and TRBJ2-3, is SQTIHQWPATLVQPVGSPLSLECTVEGTSNPNLYWYRQAAGRGLQLLFYSVGIGQISSEVPQNLSASRPQDRQFILSSKKLLLSDSGFYLCALDREGTDTQYFGPGTRLTVL.

The V gene is TRBV6-6, the J gene TRBJ2-2, with D uncertain. The length of the CDR3 is 14 residues. V lost 6 bases to trimming and J lost 4 bases, with 12 bases between them. Per germline, CDR1 MNHNY and CDR2 SVGAGI (reference sequence). In DNA, the CDR3 is TGTGCCAGCAGCCAAGCAAAAGGCACCGGGGAGCTGTTTTTT. Amino acids: CASSQAKGTGELFF.

The V and J genes are TRBV28 and TRBJ2-7; the D gene is possibly TRBD1 (5 bases). CDR1 and CDR2 (germline): MDHEN, SYDVKM. The CDR3 totals 15 residues. Trimming shortened V by 1 base and J by 0 bases, and 10 bases separated the two germline ends. In nucleotides, the CDR3 is TGTGCCAGCAGTTTATTCGACAGACACTCCTACGAGCAGTACTTC. Its protein is CASSLFDRHSYEQYF. Full variable domain (outside the CDR3, taken from reference TRBV28 and TRBJ2-7): DVKVTQSSRYLVKRTGEKVFLECVQDMDHENMFWYRQDPGLGLRLIYFSYDVKMKEKGDIPEGYSVSREKKERFSLILESASTNQTSMYLCASSLFDRHSYEQYFGPGTRLTVT.

The CDR3: CASSALRGSSGKNEQFF. CDR3 nucleotide sequence: TGTGCCAGCAGCGCCTTGCGGGGCTCTAGCGGGAAGAATGAGCAGTTCTTC. V is TRBV7-9 and J is TRBJ2-1; 9 positions agree with TRBD2. The V and J ends lost 5 bases and 7 bases, in that order; junction bases with no gene match: 15. The CDR3 has 17 residues. Germline assignment: CDR1 SEHNR and CDR2 FQNEAQ (reference sequence).

V and J are TRBV7-3 and TRBJ2-1, with D unresolved. V was pared by 0 bases and J by 8 bases, with 5 bases between. The CDR3 contains 12 residues. CDR1 SGHTA and CDR2 FQGTGA come from the germline V gene. CDR3 DNA: TGTGCCAGCAGCTTAACTGACCATGAGCAGTTCTTC. It specifies CASSLTDHEQFF.

This chain uses TRBV28 with TRBJ1-2; no clear D. V lost 8 bases and J lost 2, with 12 bases in between. The germline V gene encodes CDR1 MDHEN and CDR2 SYDVKM. The CDR3 has 13 residues. The CDR3 region is CASSDTSNYGYTF. CDR3 DNA sequence: TGTGCCAGCTCAGACACCTCGAACTATGGCTACACCTTC.

This clonotype has only a few counts. The V call is TRBV5-1, the J call TRBJ1-2; D remains ambiguous. Trimming stripped 4 bases from V and 5 bases from J, with 15 bases between. The CDR3 has 14 amino acids. CDR1 is SGHRS and CDR2 is YFSETQ in the germline V gene. CDR3 in DNA: TGCGCCAGCAGCGACGGGAGACGGGCTTATGGCTACACCTTC. Translation gives CASSDGRRAYGYTF.

The chain couples TRBV19 to TRBJ2-3, with D possibly TRBD1 on 6 matching bases. The length of the CDR3 is 13 residues. From germline, CDR1 is LNHDA and CDR2 SQIVND (reference sequence). V lost 6 bases to trimming and J lost 6 bases, with 13 bases between them. Here the CDR3 DNA reads TGTGCCAGTAGCTCACTCCAGGGGGATACGCAGTATTTT. Translated, it gives CASSSLQGDTQYF.

The rearrangement uses TRBV5-1 and TRBJ2-7, with D possibly matching TRBD1 (6 bases). Germline loops: CDR1 SGHRS, CDR2 YFSETQ. Trimming took off 1 base at V and 3 bases at J, with 11 bases between the two ends. The CDR3 sequence is 14 residues long. The CDR3, as DNA: TGCGCCAGCAGCTTGACAGGGATCCGCTACGAGCAGTACTTC. Amino acid sequence: CASSLTGIRYEQYF.

The V gene is TRBV27, the J gene TRBJ1-2; D possibly corresponds to TRBD1 (6 bases). Germline lookup yields CDR1 MNHEY and CDR2 SMNVEV (reference sequence). V lost 0 bases and J 3 bases, leaving 11 bases between the germline ends. This CDR3 comprises 15 residues. The chain's CDR3 is CASSLSRDTYYGYTF. The CDR3, as DNA: TGTGCCAGCAGTTTATCGCGGGACACCTACTATGGCTACACCTTC.

With respect to this clonotype: A much larger clone lies a single base off, so this may be a read error. This CDR3 fails to terminate in the conserved phenylalanine or tryptophan, so it likely reflects a read error. The J gene is TRBJ2-1, the V gene TRBV24-1; no clear D. The CDR3 has 12 residues. Germline-derived CDR1 and CDR2 are KGHDR and SFDVKD. Trimming shortened V by 5 bases and J by 6 bases, and 7 bases separated the two germline ends. In DNA, the CDR3 is TGTGCCACCAGTGGGTACTCCAATGAGCAGTTCTGC. It translates to CATSGYSNEQFC.

This clonotype came up once. The junction does not match germline at one end; this may be a read error. V gene TRBV5-5 combines with J gene TRBJ2-6; no clear D gene. This CDR3 region has 18 residues. Germline V lookup: CDR1 SGHKS, CDR2 YYEKEE (reference sequence). In DNA, the CDR3 is TGTGCCAGCAGCTTGTCCCTAGGGATAAGCTCTGGGGTCAACGTCCTGACTTTC. Protein sequence: CASSLSLGISSGVNVLTF.

This clonotype showed up just a few times. V and J are TRBV5-1 and TRBJ2-5; TRBD2 matches 7 bases. The CDR3 has 14 amino acids. Per the germline V gene, CDR1 is SGHRS and CDR2 is YFSETQ. Losses at the gene ends were 5 bases for V and 1 base for J; bases not matched to a gene: 5. CDR3 sequence reads: CASRLADTQETQYF. DNA for the CDR3: TGCGCCAGCAGGCTAGCGGATACCCAAGAGACCCAGTACTTC.

This rearrangement joins TRBV6-6 to TRBJ2-5; 9 bases are a match to TRBD1. The DNA end favors TRBJ2-7, so the J call may be wrong. This CDR3 has 15 residues. Germline V gene lookup returns CDR1 MNHNY and CDR2 SVGAGI (reference sequence). The CDR3 protein is CASSYADRGSYEQYF. CDR3 nucleotide sequence: TGTGCCAGCAGTTACGCGGACAGGGGATCTTACGAGCAGTACTTC.

The rearrangement links TRBV7-8 to TRBJ2-6; D gene uncertain. This CDR3 is 17 amino acids long. Between the trimmed V and J ends, which lost 0 bases and 0 bases, there was a span of 9 bases. Germline V gives CDR1 SGHVS, CDR2 FQNEAQ. In nucleotides, the CDR3 is TGTGCCAGCAGCTTAGCGTACAGAGCCTCTGGGGCCAACGTCCTGACTTTC. This translates into CASSLAYRASGANVLTF.

This clonotype was counted between two and nine times. The chain is built from TRBV6-5 and TRBJ1-5, with D uncertain. Germline V lookup: CDR1 MNHEY, CDR2 SVGAGI. V lost 0 bases to trimming and J lost 4 bases, with 7 bases between them. This CDR3 spans 14 amino acids. The CDR3 nucleotides are TGTGCCAGCAGTTACTCTCAGGTTAATCAGCCCCAGCATTTT. Translated: CASSYSQVNQPQHF.

The V gene is TRBV12-3 or TRBV12-4, the J gene TRBJ2-5; D remains ambiguous. This CDR3 region has 13 residues. The germline V and J ends were trimmed by 2 bases and 2 bases, with 6 bases remaining between them. The CDR3 DNA reads as TGTGCCAGCAGTTTAAACCATCAAGAGACCCAGTACTTC. Protein sequence: CASSLNHQETQYF.